The present T cell receptor (beta chain) was sequenced within a study of blood T cell repertoires in COVID-19 (dated by TCRdb to 2018 to 2020). About the full investigation: The collaborator samples originated in the United States, Italy and Spain and spanned the acute and convalescent phases of COVID-19. The prospective study material was composed of cDNA or gDNA derived from T cells, B-cell-depleted T cells, or PBMCs. The dataset comprised deeply sampled blood TCRbeta repertoires from subjects exposed to, actively infected with, or recovered from COVID-19. The repertoires were released in a freely available public database intended as a resource for research on the immune response to SARS-CoV-2. Samples came from the ongoing ImmuneRACE study (first 160 participants) plus 1,254 subjects from 6 global collaborators. A de-identified subject ID, COVID-19 status, age in years and sex were almost always included in the sample metadata. HLA class I and class II types, where available, came from metadata supplied by the sample provider rather than from assay-based typing. What the work shows at the level of the full study, not this receptor alone: The quantity of clinical and demographic metadata differed by source and by participant and was supplied without curation.

The immunoSEQ Assay, a bias-controlled multiplex PCR, was used to amplify TCRbeta CDR3 regions from genomic DNA. As for the original processing: Nucleated cell counts per sample were estimated from amplification of reference gene primers within the assay. Sequence reads were collapsed and filtered to measure the absolute abundance of every unique TCRbeta CDR3 rearrangement. For each sample, productive Simpson clonality was calculated as the square root of Simpson's diversity index across productive rearrangements. The table comes from immuneACCESS by way of TCRdb, which keeps in-frame sequences with V and J called. Part of the clones is missing from these tables; in studies checked, under half for an unresolved V gene and the rest for unknown reasons. V and J calls and clone size are given by that table; D and trimming were obtained from the DNA. In all, the sample holds about 330,000 clones, and approximately 87% of those were seen once. Roughly 4.1% of the sample belongs to the ten largest clones.

Comment on this clone: Its antigen has not been determined. Base qualities are missing; no much larger clone stands one base away.

Collaborating institutions collected whole blood in K2EDTA tubes following their own protocols. Collaborator samples were shipped for TCRbeta analysis as frozen whole blood, isolated PBMCs, or DNA extracted from either sample type. At the junction V is shortened by 2 bases and J by 4 bases, with 11 bases in between. From a lookup of the germline V gene (reference sequence), CDR1 and CDR2 are LGHDT and YNNKEL. The CDR3 numbers 15 residues from cysteine through phenylalanine. Only the CDR3 portion is preserved as DNA: 45 bases, with reading frame beginning at the first base. This sequence uses TRBV3-1 (or the pseudogene TRBV3-2) and TRBJ2-2, with no confidently assigned D gene. This clonotype originated in a woman in her fifties or sixties with active or convalescent COVID-19. Sequenced sample: peripheral blood. The DNA sequence is as follows: TGTGCCAGCAGCCAACTTAGCCCGGGCACCGGGGAGCTGTTTTTT. Its translation is CASSQLSPGTGELFF.